This T cell receptor beta chain was sequenced during a study of blood T cell repertoires in COVID-19. Study context: COVID-19 samples collected from the United States, Italy and Spain covered acute and convalescent phases. From T cells, B-cell-depleted T cells, or PBMCs came the material, which was cDNA or gDNA.

Study processing details: From reference gene primer amplification, estimates of nucleated cell counts were derived. Data came from immunoSEQ multiplex PCR; TCRdb stores just in-frame clones and leaves some out. That table gives V, J and clone size, and the DNA gave D and trimming. This table has around 73,000 clones, under 90% appearing once. CDR1 and CDR2 (germline): MNHEY, SMNVEV (reference sequence). Trimming shortened V by 8 bases and J by 3 bases, and 16 bases separated the two germline ends. The CDR3 covers 14 residues. This chain joins TRBV27 and TRBJ1-1; no clear D. Sequenced sample: peripheral blood. The sequence was collected from a woman aged 55 to 70 with acute or convalescent COVID-19. CDR3 loop: CASPWGVRDTEAFF. The CDR3 nucleotides are TGTGCCAGCCCTTGGGGAGTTAGGGACACTGAAGCTTTCTTT.